This TCR beta chain was identified during a study of T cells after yellow fever vaccination. Study results and limitations: A weaker but faster secondary response was observed, peaking on day 5 versus 15.

Via MiXCR, TCRdb re-called the 5' RACE reads, giving one row per CDR3 protein. The sample includes tens of thousands of distinct CDR3 sequences, around 7% of them seen just once. In its sample, this clonotype was seen a few times. As yet, its antigen is unknown. The source of this sequence is a man younger than 30 who received the YFV17D yellow fever vaccine. The sample in question was CD8+ T cells sorted from PBMCs, obtained 10 to 11 days after the first yellow fever vaccination.

The CDR3 DNA reads as TGCGCCAGCAGCCAAGCACAGGAGGTTGGGGGCTATGGCTACACCTTC. It specifies CASSQAQEVGGYGYTF. V gene TRBV4-1 combines with J gene TRBJ1-2; possible D gene TRBD1, 5 bases. The CDR3 loop spans 16 amino acids. The germline V and J ends were trimmed by 1 base and 4 bases, with 16 bases remaining between them. The germline gives CDR1 MGHRA, CDR2 YSYEKL.